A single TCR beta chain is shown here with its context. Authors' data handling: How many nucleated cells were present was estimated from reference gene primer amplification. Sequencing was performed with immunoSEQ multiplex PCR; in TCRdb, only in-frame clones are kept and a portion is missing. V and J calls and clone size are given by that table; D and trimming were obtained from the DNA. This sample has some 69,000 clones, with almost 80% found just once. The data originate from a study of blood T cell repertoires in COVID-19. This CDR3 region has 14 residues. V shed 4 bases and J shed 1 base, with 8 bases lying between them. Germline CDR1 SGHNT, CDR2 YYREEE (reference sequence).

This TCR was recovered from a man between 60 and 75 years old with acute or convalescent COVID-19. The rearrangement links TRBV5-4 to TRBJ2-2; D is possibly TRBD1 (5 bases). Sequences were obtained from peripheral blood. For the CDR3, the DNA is TGTGCCAGCAGCCCCACAGGGAACACCGGGGAGCTGTTTTTT. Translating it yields CASSPTGNTGELFF.